The sequence of this T cell receptor (beta chain) was determined in a study of blood T cell repertoires in COVID-19. Original analysis: Amplification of reference gene primers was used by the study to estimate nucleated cell counts. The table came from immunoSEQ multiplex PCR; TCRdb's copy has only in-frame clones and leaves some out. The V and J calls and the clone size are those of that table, but D and trimming were determined from the DNA. The sample consists of just under 150,000 clones, around nine tenths of them appearing once. Losses at the gene ends were 4 bases for V and 5 bases for J; bases not matched to a gene: 10. Germline-derived CDR1 and CDR2 are SGHDT and YYEEEE. The CDR3 length is 15 residues.

This TCR was sampled from a woman aged 50 to 65 with active or convalescent COVID-19. The rearrangement joins TRBV5-6 to TRBJ2-7; TRBD1 matches 9 bases. The sequencing input was peripheral blood. The DNA of the CDR3 is TGTGCCAGCAGCCGGTCGGGACAGGGTCCCCACGAGCAGTACTTC. Amino acid sequence: CASSRSGQGPHEQYF.